The table lists the clone carrying this T cell receptor beta chain with a few counts. Its antigen remains unknown. TCRdb re-called the RACE reads with MiXCR, one entry per CDR3 protein. This repertoire shows 80,000 to 100,000 distinct CDR3 sequences, over 7.5% found once; its top ten account for just over 2%. This sample is part of a study of human T cells and chemical hapten exposure. About the study: The use of 2% DPC on roughly 2 cm by roughly 2 cm of upper inner arm skin constituted sensitization.

As to time point: patch test 2, 6 weeks after DPC sensitization. Regarding treatment: therapeutic diphenylcyclopropenone sensitization with weekly scalp DPC. The starting material, unfractionated whole blood, was used for total RNA extraction. Broader study findings: Relative to control repertoires, expanded TCRs gave rise to significantly more large CDR3 similarity clusters.

The sample in question was whole blood, obtained in connection with sensitization to the hapten diphenylcyclopropenone (DPC). This TCR was recovered from a woman aged 40 to 55 with alopecia areata. Some clones in this sample may be carry-over from other donors' samples.

CDR3 coding DNA: TGCAGTGCTAGAGGTGGGACTAGCGGGACCCAAGAGACCCAGTACTTC. Translated, it gives CSARGGTSGTQETQYF. The J gene is TRBJ2-5, the V gene TRBV20-1; 13 bases agree with TRBD2. The germline gives CDR1 DFQATT, CDR2 SNEGSKA (reference sequence). The CDR3 sequence is 16 residues long. The J segment lost 1 base and the V segment lost 1 base, leaving 3 bases of the junction unmatched.